A single sample gave rise to the 8 T cell receptor beta chains below, sequenced in a study of T cell responses to AZD1222 COVID-19 vaccine. Sequencing was performed with immunoSEQ multiplex PCR; in TCRdb, only in-frame clones are kept and a portion is missing. The sample has more than 100,000 clones; approximately 88% are singletons. Source: peripheral blood, taken on day 0 of AZD1222 vaccination. The receptors were gathered from an adult in good health.

The rearrangement joins TRBV5-1 to TRBJ2-3, with TRBD2 matching over 8 bases. The V gene's germline CDR1 is SGHRS and CDR2 YFSETQ. The CDR3 totals 18 residues. Trimming at V came to 1 base and at J to 0 bases, leaving 10 bases not matched to a gene. This CDR3 is CASSLWGGGGPSTDTQYF. As DNA, the CDR3 is TGCGCCAGCAGCTTGTGGGGAGGCGGGGGGCCTAGCACAGATACGCAGTATTTT.

This chain connects TRBV15 to TRBJ2-5; the D call may be TRBD1 or TRBD2 (5 bases each). The CDR3 totals 13 residues. Germline V lookup: CDR1 LNHNV, CDR2 YYDKDF (reference sequence). Trimming took off 0 bases at V and 5 bases at J, with 7 bases between the two ends. CDR3 nucleotides: TGTGCCACCAGCAGAGATTGGGGGGAGACCCAGTACTTC. This sequence encodes CATSRDWGETQYF.

The rearrangement links TRBV18 to TRBJ2-5; D is uncertain. V was shortened by 4 bases and J by 0 bases, with 12 bases between the two germline ends. The CDR3 spans 15 residues. Germline V lookup: CDR1 KGHSH, CDR2 LQKENI. DNA for the CDR3: TGTGCCAGCTCACGTGGCCCGCCCAACCAAGAGACCCAGTACTTC. As protein: CASSRGPPNQETQYF.

The chain has TRBV6-5 and TRBJ2-7, with a tentative D call TRBD2 (6 bases). The length of the CDR3 is 16 residues. Germline CDR1 is MNHEY and CDR2 is SVGAGI. V was pared by 2 bases and J by 3 bases, with 17 bases between. DNA of the CDR3: TGTGCCAGCAGTTACCGGCGGAGGGACCCGCTCTACGAGCAGTACTTC. It is translated as CASSYRRRDPLYEQYF.

The chain recombines TRBV2 with TRBJ1-5; 7 bases match TRBD1. J was trimmed by 2 bases and V by 5 bases; bases with no gene match: 9. This CDR3 has 16 residues. Germline CDR1 and CDR2: SNHLY and FYNNEI. CDR3 residues: CASSTVRDRRNQPQHF. The CDR3 nucleotides are TGTGCCAGCAGTACAGTCCGGGACAGACGCAATCAGCCCCAGCATTTT.

The chain carries TRBV4-3 and TRBJ1-1; D not resolved. The CDR3 has 16 amino acids. Germline loops: CDR1 LGHNA, CDR2 YSLEER. Trimming shortened V by 0 bases and J by 3 bases, and 14 bases separated the two germline ends. CDR3 nucleotide sequence: TGCGCCAGCAGCCAAGATCTGGGTGACGGGGACACTGAAGCTTTCTTT. Its protein is CASSQDLGDGDTEAFF.

This chain connects TRBV5-4 to TRBJ2-7; no clear D gene. Germline V gene sequence: CDR1 SGHNT, CDR2 YYREEE (reference sequence). The length of the CDR3 is 13 residues. The ends were cut back, 5 bases at V and 5 bases at J, with 14 bases in the middle. The CDR3 here is CASRSGPADEQYF. The CDR3 DNA sequence: TGTGCCAGCAGATCCGGGCCGGCCGACGAGCAGTACTTC. Full variable domain (rest looked up from reference TRBV5-4 and TRBJ2-7): ETGVTQSPTHLIKTRGQQVTLRCSSQSGHNTVSWYQQALGQGPQFIFQYYREEENGRGNFPPRFSGLQFPNYSSELNVNALELDDSALYLCASRSGPADEQYFGPGTRLTVT.

This clone was recorded once. The genes are TRBV9 and TRBJ2-7; D is perhaps TRBD2 (6 bases). The CDR3 sequence is 16 residues long. Germline-derived CDR1 and CDR2 are SGDLS and YYNGEE. The V end was cut by 0 bases, the J end by 1 base, with 14 bases between. The CDR3 protein is CASSVAAGSKSYEQYF. For the CDR3, the DNA is TGTGCCAGCAGCGTAGCCGCGGGATCTAAATCCTACGAGCAGTACTTC.